This entry lists 6 T cell receptor beta chains sequenced from one sample in a study of T cells after posttransplantation cyclophosphamide. TCRdb's copy holds only in-frame clones and misses some; the assay was immunoSEQ multiplex PCR. In the table there are thousands of clones, 82% of which are singletons. Treatment was busulfan-fludarabine conditioning, a marrow graft, and cyclophosphamide on days +3 and +4. Sequenced here: CD4+ T cells sorted from blood, sampled 950 to 1,200 days after allogeneic stem cell transplant with posttransplant cyclophosphamide. These TCRs come from a female patient aged 40 to 50 who received an allogeneic stem cell transplant from a related donor, was CMV-positive, and had no GVHD. Some T cells may have come from the graft donor.

The gene calls are TRBV9 and TRBJ1-2; no firm D call. Per germline, CDR1 SGDLS and CDR2 YYNGEE. The CDR3 has 18 amino acids. Trimming pared 0 bases from V and 4 bases from J, leaving 22 bases between. CDR3 loop: CASSVGINGPGATYGYTF. For the CDR3, the DNA is TGTGCCAGCAGCGTAGGGATAAATGGGCCAGGCGCCACCTATGGCTACACCTTC.

The chain links TRBV15 to TRBJ1-4; TRBD1 matches 8 bases. With 0 bases clipped from V and 8 bases from J, the junction kept 8 bases outside the gene matches. Germline values: CDR1 LNHNV, CDR2 YYDKDF (reference sequence). The CDR3 contains 16 residues. The CDR3: CATSRDRQGAREKLFF. The CDR3, as DNA: TGTGCCACCAGCAGAGATCGTCAGGGGGCGCGAGAAAAACTGTTTTTT.

V is TRBV10-3 and J is TRBJ1-3; D uncertain. This CDR3 comprises 15 residues. Trimming removed 6 bases from V and 0 bases from J, with 12 bases in between. From germline, CDR1 is ENHRY and CDR2 SYGVKD. The CDR3 nucleotides are TGTGCCATCAGCCAGCAGGCAAACTCTGGAAACACCATATATTTT. Protein: CAISQQANSGNTIYF.

Regarding this clone: This same CDR3 is encoded by further DNA sequences in the sample. The CDR3 region is CASSIDRGAAEGYNSPLHF. CDR3 DNA sequence: TGTGCCAGTAGTATAGATCGGGGGGCAGCCGAAGGATATAATTCACCCCTCCACTTT. The rearrangement uses TRBV19 and TRBJ1-6, with a possible D match to TRBD1 (6 bases). V was clipped by 0 bases and J by 4 bases, with 19 bases between them. CDR3 length equals 19 residues. From germline, CDR1 is LNHDA and CDR2 SQIVND (reference sequence).

The chain employs TRBV6-5 and TRBJ1-6; 8 bases fit TRBD1. CDR3 length: 14 amino acids. Per germline, CDR1 MNHEY and CDR2 SVGAGI. J was trimmed by 7 bases and V by 3 bases; bases with no gene match: 2. This chain's CDR3 is CASSYRQGNSPLHF. The CDR3 DNA sequence: TGTGCCAGCAGTTATCGACAGGGGAATTCACCCCTCCACTTT.

The rearrangement uses TRBV7-2 and TRBJ2-4, with 7 bases identical to TRBD1. With 0 bases clipped from V and 3 bases from J, the junction kept 2 bases outside the gene matches. Germline lookup yields CDR1 SGHTA and CDR2 FQGNSA. The CDR3 is 15 amino acids. CDR3 region: CASSLAGQFKNIQYF. The CDR3 coding sequence is TGTGCCAGCAGCTTAGCGGGACAGTTCAAAAACATTCAGTACTTC.